These 32 T cell receptor beta chains came from one sample sequenced in a study of cytomegalovirus exposure and HLA in healthy donors. The PCR used 60 Vbeta and 13 Jbeta primers. Produced via immunoSEQ multiplex PCR; TCRdb's table is partial and in-frame only. The sample consists of about 85,000 clones, nearly 80% of them appearing once. The sequenced sample consisted of PBMCs. The receptors derive from a woman in her 50s in good health and CMV-seropositive.

The chain carries TRBV4-2 and TRBJ1-4; weak D call: TRBD1 (6 bases). Germline values: CDR1 LGHNA, CDR2 YNFKEQ. The V and J ends lost 8 bases and 8 bases respectively, with 21 bases between them. The CDR3 runs 15 residues. The CDR3 bases are TGTGCCAGCGAACCCCAGAGGGGGGGAGGCGAAAAACTGTTTTTT. It translates to CASEPQRGGGEKLFF.

The chain employs TRBV10-1 and TRBJ1-2; maybe TRBD1 (6 bases). V lost 7 bases, J lost 3 bases, and 12 bases lay in between. Germline V gives CDR1 WNHNN, CDR2 SYGVQD (reference sequence). The CDR3 is 13 residues long. This CDR3 is CASIKTGYYGYTF. The CDR3 nucleotides read TGCGCCAGCATTAAGACAGGCTACTATGGCTACACCTTC.

This clone showed up just a few times. The chain has TRBV5-6 and TRBJ1-1; TRBD1 aligns across 8 bases. The CDR3 runs 14 residues. J was trimmed by 5 bases and V by 4 bases; bases with no gene match: 7. Germline-derived CDR1 and CDR2 are SGHDT and YYEEEE. The CDR3 sequence is CASSRGQGYTEAFF. In nucleotides, the CDR3 is TGTGCCAGCAGCCGAGGACAGGGCTATACTGAAGCTTTCTTT.

V gene TRBV7-9 combines with J gene TRBJ2-7; perhaps TRBD1 as D (6 bases). In germline, CDR1 is SEHNR, CDR2 FQNEAQ (reference sequence). Trimming took off 5 bases at V and 4 bases at J, with 18 bases between the two ends. CDR3 length: 15 amino acids. The CDR3 sequence is CASSEEAGAFYEQYV. CDR3 sequence (DNA): TGTGCCAGCAGCGAGGAGGCAGGGGCATTTTACGAGCAGTACGTC.

The chain has TRBV7-9 and TRBJ2-5; 14 bases are a match to TRBD2. V lost 5 bases to trimming and J lost 2 bases; unmatched junction nucleotides: 10. CDR1 is SEHNR and CDR2 is FQNEAQ in the germline V gene (reference sequence). CDR3 length: 18 amino acids. DNA of the CDR3: TGTGCCAGCAGCCCCTGGACTAGCGGGGGGACGGGACAAGAGACCCAGTACTTC. This codes for CASSPWTSGGTGQETQYF.

The CDR3 DNA reads TGTGCCAGTAGGCTAGGGGGCGTGAACACCGGGGAGCTGTTTTTT. It translates to CASRLGGVNTGELFF. The chain is built from TRBV19 and TRBJ2-2; TRBD1 matches 7 bases. CDR3 size: 15 residues. Germline CDR1 and CDR2: LNHDA and SQIVND (reference sequence). The V gene end was trimmed by 6 bases and the J gene end by 1 base; junction bases not matched to a gene: 5.

The rearrangement joins TRBV19 to TRBJ2-1; TRBD2 matches at 12 bases. Per the germline V gene, CDR1 is LNHDA and CDR2 is SQIVND (reference sequence). Germline trimming cut 7 bases from V and 1 base from J; bases unmatched to any gene: 5. The CDR3 extends over 16 amino acids. The CDR3 nucleotides read TGTGCCAGTACTAGCGGGAGGGAACGGTCCTACAATGAGCAGTTCTTC. As protein: CASTSGRERSYNEQFF.

The J gene is TRBJ2-1, the V gene TRBV9, with TRBD2 matching 14 bases. V trimming: 3 bases; J trimming: 3 bases; junction bases outside the gene matches: 14. This CDR3 comprises 20 residues. CDR1 and CDR2 from the germline V gene are SGDLS and YYNGEE. The CDR3 loop reads CASSAERGTSGGGIYNEQFF. Written as DNA, the CDR3 is TGTGCCAGCAGCGCCGAGCGGGGGACTAGCGGGGGTGGGATCTACAATGAGCAGTTCTTC.

The rearrangement uses TRBV7-2 and TRBJ2-7, with TRBD2 as a possible D gene (7 bases). The CDR3 has 15 residues. Germline values: CDR1 SGHTA, CDR2 FQGNSA. Trimming removed 1 base at V and 2 bases at J, with 12 bases between. Written as DNA, the CDR3 is TGTGCCAGCAGCTTAGTAGGCGGGGGCACCTACGAGCAGTACTTC. Amino acid sequence: CASSLVGGGTYEQYF.

The chain recombines TRBV19 with TRBJ1-5; 9 bases line up with TRBD1. This CDR3 is 15 amino acids long. J lost 3 bases, V lost 6 bases, and 6 bases had no gene match. The germline V gene encodes CDR1 LNHDA and CDR2 SQIVND (reference sequence). As DNA, the CDR3 is TGTGCCAGTAGATCGGACAGGGGCACCAATCAGCCCCAGCATTTT. Residues: CASRSDRGTNQPQHF.

The chain has TRBV6-1 and TRBJ1-2; D remains ambiguous. V was pared by 4 bases and J by 3 bases, with 15 bases between. Germline-derived CDR1 and CDR2 are MNHNS and SASEGT. The CDR3 length is 15 residues. CDR3 sequence: CASSVDGGGDYGYTF. The CDR3 DNA is TGTGCCAGCAGTGTAGACGGCGGCGGGGACTATGGCTACACCTTC.

The chain uses TRBV6-5 and TRBJ2-1; D is possibly TRBD1 (6 bases). Trimming took 4 bases from V and 10 from J, leaving 14 bases between them. The germline V gene has CDR1 MNHEY and CDR2 SVGAGI. The CDR3 contains 13 residues. The CDR3 sequence: CASSSTQGREQFF. CDR3 nucleotides: TGTGCCAGCAGTTCCACACAGGGCCGGGAGCAGTTCTTC.

The chain carries TRBV6-1 and TRBJ1-5; D call uncertain. Germline CDR1 MNHNS, CDR2 SASEGT. Trimming pared 6 bases from V and 3 bases from J, leaving 9 bases between. The CDR3 is 13 residues long. The CDR3 reads CASRTELNQPQHF. CDR3 DNA sequence: TGTGCCAGCAGAACAGAACTCAATCAGCCCCAGCATTTT.

The chain is built from TRBV5-6 and TRBJ2-3; 14 bases map to TRBD2. This CDR3 is 17 amino acids long. With V trimmed by 3 bases and J by 6 bases, 9 bases remained unmatched. Germline V gene lookup returns CDR1 SGHDT and CDR2 YYEEEE. The CDR3 protein is CASSSTGTSGRRDTQYF. In DNA, the CDR3 is TGTGCCAGCAGCTCGACTGGGACTAGCGGGAGAAGGGATACGCAGTATTTT.

This clone was recorded once. The chain uses TRBV9 and TRBJ1-5, with unresolved D. The germline gives CDR1 SGDLS, CDR2 YYNGEE. V lost 6 bases and J lost 0, with 16 bases in between. The CDR3 totals 16 residues. CDR3 bases: TGTGCCAGCAACTATGACGGGGTGTATAGCAATCAGCCCCAGCATTTT. Protein sequence: CASNYDGVYSNQPQHF.

This clone showed up just a few times. The chain is built from TRBV11-2 and TRBJ2-2; D may be TRBD2 (5 bases). The CDR3 has 13 residues. Germline CDR1 and CDR2: SGHAT and FQNNGV. Between the trimmed V and J ends, which lost 5 bases and 6 bases, there was a span of 10 bases. The CDR3 coding sequence is TGTGCCAGCAGCGTACGGGGAGCCGGGGAGCTGTTTTTT. Protein sequence: CASSVRGAGELFF.

The chain combines TRBV19 with TRBJ1-4; 9 positions agree with TRBD1. The CDR3 consists of 15 residues. The J segment lost 10 bases and the V segment lost 5 bases, leaving 11 bases of the junction unmatched. Germline-derived CDR1 and CDR2 are LNHDA and SQIVND (reference sequence). CDR3 nucleotides: TGTGCCAGTAGTCCCCTGGACAGGGGAATAGGAAAACTGTTTTTT. This encodes CASSPLDRGIGKLFF. Filled out from reference TRBV19 and TRBJ1-4, the complete variable domain reads DGGITQSPKYLFRKEGQNVTLSCEQNLNHDAMYWYRQDPGQGLRLIYYSQIVNDFQKGDIAEGYSVSREKKESFPLTVTSAQKNPTAFYLCASSPLDRGIGKLFFGSGTQLSVL.

The gene calls are TRBV18 and TRBJ2-4; D possibly corresponds to TRBD2 (6 bases). Germline CDR1 KGHSH, CDR2 LQKENI. This CDR3 is 17 amino acids long. Trimming removed 3 bases at V and 2 bases at J, with 17 bases between. This CDR3 is CASSPLGGSPTKNIQYF. DNA of the CDR3: TGTGCCAGCTCACCCTTGGGGGGATCGCCCACCAAAAACATTCAGTACTTC.

This chain uses TRBV11-3 with TRBJ2-5, with D perhaps matching TRBD2 (6 bases). Germline CDR1 and CDR2: SGHNT and YENEEA. The CDR3 has 15 amino acids. V lost 2 bases and J lost 0, with 10 bases in between. As DNA, the CDR3 is TGTGCCAGCAGCTTATTGGGGGGAAACCAAGAGACCCAGTACTTC. It codes for CASSLLGGNQETQYF.

With respect to this clone: Distinct nucleotide sequences in the sample also encode this CDR3. This sequence joins TRBV2 and TRBJ2-3; 14 nucleotides align to TRBD2. V lost 5 bases to trimming and J lost 3 bases; unmatched junction nucleotides: 1. CDR1 and CDR2 from the germline V gene are SNHLY and FYNNEI. The CDR3 totals 15 residues. Written as DNA, the CDR3 is TGTGCCAGCAGTAGACTAGCGGGGGGGACAGATACGCAGTATTTT. Its translation is CASSRLAGGTDTQYF.

This clone appeared a few times. This chain links TRBV19 with TRBJ1-4; 9 bases align to TRBD1. The CDR3 has 14 amino acids. Germline V gene data show CDR1 as LNHDA and CDR2 as SQIVND (reference sequence). J was trimmed by 8 bases and V by 5 bases; bases with no gene match: 6. CDR3 DNA sequence: TGTGCCAGTAGTGCGACAGGGGGTAGCGAAAAACTGTTTTTT. As protein: CASSATGGSEKLFF.

This clone has a handful of counts. The chain has TRBV27 and TRBJ2-4; maybe TRBD2 (5 bases). The CDR3 totals 13 residues. Trimming took 4 bases from V and 5 from J, leaving 9 bases between them. Germline V gives CDR1 MNHEY, CDR2 SMNVEV (reference sequence). The CDR3 sequence: CASSSGLENIQYF. In nucleotides, the CDR3 is TGTGCCAGCAGTTCGGGGTTGGAAAACATTCAGTACTTC.

This clone was detected only a few times. The gene calls are TRBV18 and TRBJ1-2; weak D call: TRBD1 (6 bases). Germline assignment: CDR1 KGHSH and CDR2 LQKENI. The CDR3 runs 16 residues. V lost 6 bases and J 2 bases, leaving 19 bases between the germline ends. The CDR3 is CASSTGGASLNYGYTF. In nucleotides, the CDR3 is TGTGCCAGCTCCACGGGGGGGGCTAGTCTCAACTATGGCTACACCTTC.

CDR3 region: CASSYIHTGGNEQFF. As DNA, the CDR3 is TGTGCCAGCAGCTACATACACACAGGGGGCAATGAGCAGTTCTTC. The chain couples TRBV5-4 to TRBJ2-1; 8 positions agree with TRBD1. This CDR3 has 15 residues. Germline loops: CDR1 SGHNT, CDR2 YYREEE (reference sequence). The junction had 8 bases not matched to a gene; V was cut back by 3 bases and J by 6 bases.

The genes are TRBV5-1 and TRBJ2-7; 7 bases align to TRBD1. Trimming took 5 bases from V and 0 from J; bases not matched to a gene: 8. Germline V gene lookup returns CDR1 SGHRS and CDR2 YFSETQ. The CDR3 totals 15 residues. The CDR3 protein is CASRVGQVSSYEQYF. CDR3 sequence (DNA): TGCGCCAGCAGGGTTGGACAGGTTAGCTCCTACGAGCAGTACTTC.

V gene TRBV10-3 combines with J gene TRBJ2-1; 8 bases match TRBD2. V dropped 10 bases and J dropped 2; count of bases not matched to a gene: 4. This CDR3 is built from 13 residues. Germline values: CDR1 ENHRY, CDR2 SYGVKD. The CDR3 spells CATRAGAYNEQFF. The CDR3 DNA reads TGTGCCACCAGAGCGGGAGCCTACAATGAGCAGTTCTTC.

This clone was seen a single time. V and J are TRBV25-1 and TRBJ1-2; 10 nucleotides line up with TRBD1. Germline V CDR1 and CDR2: MGHDK, SYGVNS. The length of the CDR3 is 15 residues. The V and J ends lost 2 bases and 6 bases, in that order; junction bases with no gene match: 6. The CDR3 DNA is TGTGCCAGCAGTGAAACCGTGGGGACAGGGGATGGCTACACCTTC. It yields the protein CASSETVGTGDGYTF.

V and J are TRBV6-1 and TRBJ1-5; possible D gene TRBD1, 5 bases. There are 15 residues in the CDR3. Germline V gene sequence: CDR1 MNHNS, CDR2 SASEGT. The V end lost 10 bases, the J end lost 0 bases, and 16 bases lay between the germline ends. The CDR3, as DNA: TGTGCCACGCGGGATTGGGGGAATAGCAATCAGCCCCAGCATTTT. Protein: CATRDWGNSNQPQHF.

This chain connects TRBV19 to TRBJ1-2; D unclear. Per germline, CDR1 LNHDA and CDR2 SQIVND (reference sequence). The CDR3 is 18 residues long. The V end lost 3 bases, the J end lost 2 bases, and 22 bases lay between the germline ends. The CDR3 bases are TGTGCCAGTAGTATCCACTTACGAGGGCTTCGGCCAAACTATGGCTACACCTTC. It specifies CASSIHLRGLRPNYGYTF.

The chain links TRBV5-1 to TRBJ2-1; 8 nucleotides line up with TRBD2. Germline V gene lookup returns CDR1 SGHRS and CDR2 YFSETQ. Trimming removed 0 bases from V and 4 bases from J; junction bases left unmatched: 6. The CDR3 sequence is 16 residues long. The CDR3 loop is CASSLEGGGLYNEQFF. Here the CDR3 DNA reads TGCGCCAGCAGCTTGGAAGGCGGGGGGCTATACAATGAGCAGTTCTTC.

The chain has TRBV6-1 and TRBJ2-5; TRBD2 aligns across 8 bases. Germline V CDR1 and CDR2: MNHNS, SASEGT. V shed 3 bases and J 5 bases; nucleotides not matched to a gene: 14. The CDR3 extends over 17 amino acids. The CDR3 region is CASSEVAGSGFRETQYF. The DNA for the CDR3 is TGTGCCAGCAGTGAGGTAGCGGGGTCGGGATTTCGTGAGACCCAGTACTTC.

The CDR3 region has the DNA TGTGCCAGCAGCTTAAACCCTCATGGGACAGACTACACCTTC. It is translated as CASSLNPHGTDYTF. V usage is TRBV7-3 and J usage is TRBJ1-2; 7 bases map to TRBD1. This CDR3 spans 14 amino acids. Losses at the gene ends were 1 base for V and 10 bases for J; bases not matched to a gene: 9. Germline CDR1 reads SGHTA; CDR2 reads FQGTGA.